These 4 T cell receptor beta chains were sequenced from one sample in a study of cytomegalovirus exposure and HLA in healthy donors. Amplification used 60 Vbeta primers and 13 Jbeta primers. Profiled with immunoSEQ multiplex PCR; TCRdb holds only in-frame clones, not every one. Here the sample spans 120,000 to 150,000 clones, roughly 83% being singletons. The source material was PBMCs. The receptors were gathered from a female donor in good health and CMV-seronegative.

The CDR3 DNA sequence: TGTGCCAGCAGTTTAAAGCCAGGGGGCGCAGAGCAGTTCTTC. It translates to CASSLKPGGAEQFF. The chain joins TRBV27 to TRBJ2-1; 8 positions agree with TRBD1. With 2 bases clipped from V and 10 bases from J, the junction kept 7 bases outside the gene matches. CDR1 and CDR2 from the germline V gene are MNHEY and SMNVEV (reference sequence). The CDR3 sequence is 14 residues long.

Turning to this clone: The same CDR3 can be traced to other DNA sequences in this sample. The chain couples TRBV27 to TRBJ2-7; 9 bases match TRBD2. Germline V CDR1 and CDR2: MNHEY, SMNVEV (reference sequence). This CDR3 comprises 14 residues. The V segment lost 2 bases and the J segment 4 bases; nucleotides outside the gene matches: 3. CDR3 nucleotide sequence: TGTGCCAGCAGTTTAGGCGGGAGGGCGTACGAGCAGTACTTC. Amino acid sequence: CASSLGGRAYEQYF.

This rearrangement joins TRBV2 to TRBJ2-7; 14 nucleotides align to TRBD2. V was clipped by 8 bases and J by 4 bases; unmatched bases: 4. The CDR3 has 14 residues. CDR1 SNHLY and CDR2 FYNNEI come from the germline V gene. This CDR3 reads CASLTSGRAYEQYF. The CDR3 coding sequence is TGTGCCAGCCTGACTAGCGGGAGGGCTTACGAGCAGTACTTC.

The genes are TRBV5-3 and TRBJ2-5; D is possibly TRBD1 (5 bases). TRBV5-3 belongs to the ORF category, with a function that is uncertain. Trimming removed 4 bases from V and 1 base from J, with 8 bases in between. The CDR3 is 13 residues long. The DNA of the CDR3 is TGTGCCAGAAGCCCCGACAGCCAAGAGACCCAGTACTTC. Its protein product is CARSPDSQETQYF.